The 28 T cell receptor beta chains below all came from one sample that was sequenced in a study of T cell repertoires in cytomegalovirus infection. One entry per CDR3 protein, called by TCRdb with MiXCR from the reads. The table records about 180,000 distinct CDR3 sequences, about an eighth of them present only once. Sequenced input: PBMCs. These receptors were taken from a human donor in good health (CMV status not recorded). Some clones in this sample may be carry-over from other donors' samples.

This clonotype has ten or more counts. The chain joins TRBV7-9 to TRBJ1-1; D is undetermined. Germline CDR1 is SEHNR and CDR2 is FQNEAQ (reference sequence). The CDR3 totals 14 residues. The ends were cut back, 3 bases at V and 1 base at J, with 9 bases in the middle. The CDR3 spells CASSFGIANTEAFF. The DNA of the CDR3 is TGTGCCAGCAGCTTTGGTATTGCGAACACTGAAGCTTTCTTT.

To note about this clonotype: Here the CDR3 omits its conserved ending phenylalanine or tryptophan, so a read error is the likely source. The CDR3 DNA follows: TGTGCCAGCAGTAGGGGACAGGGGGCTAACAATCAGCCCCAGCATTCT. This codes for CASSRGQGANNQPQHS. The chain recombines TRBV28 with TRBJ1-5; the match to TRBD1 covers 12 bases. V lost 5 bases, J lost 3 bases, and 5 bases stayed unmatched. The CDR3 covers 16 residues. Germline CDR1 MDHEN, CDR2 SYDVKM.

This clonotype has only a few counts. CDR3 protein: CASNGRIGFNEQFF. CDR3 DNA: TGTGCCAGCAACGGGAGAATTGGCTTCAATGAGCAGTTCTTC. The V and J genes are TRBV6-2 or TRBV6-3 and TRBJ2-1; D is possibly TRBD2 (6 bases). In germline, CDR1 is MNHEY, CDR2 SVGEGT. The germline V and J ends were trimmed by 7 bases and 6 bases, with 16 bases remaining between them. CDR3 length equals 14 residues.

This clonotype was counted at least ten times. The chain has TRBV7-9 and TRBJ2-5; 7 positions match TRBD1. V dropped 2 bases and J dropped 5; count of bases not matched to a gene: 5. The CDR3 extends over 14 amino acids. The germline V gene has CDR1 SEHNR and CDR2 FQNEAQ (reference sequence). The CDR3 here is CASSLQGVRETQYF. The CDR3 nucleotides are TGTGCCAGCAGCTTACAGGGGGTCAGGGAGACCCAGTACTTC.

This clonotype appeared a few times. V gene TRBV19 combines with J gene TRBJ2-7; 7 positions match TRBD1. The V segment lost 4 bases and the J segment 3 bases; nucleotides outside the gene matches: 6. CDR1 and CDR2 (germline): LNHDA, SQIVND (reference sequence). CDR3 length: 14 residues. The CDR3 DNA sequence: TGTGCCAGTAGTACGCCGGGACAGAGCTACGAGCAGTACTTC. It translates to CASSTPGQSYEQYF.

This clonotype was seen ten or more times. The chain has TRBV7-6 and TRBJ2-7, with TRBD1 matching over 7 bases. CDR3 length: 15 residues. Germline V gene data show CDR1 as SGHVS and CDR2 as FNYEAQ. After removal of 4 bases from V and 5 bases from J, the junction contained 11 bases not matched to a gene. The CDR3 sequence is CASSYKGATVHEQYF. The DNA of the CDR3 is TGTGCCAGCAGCTATAAGGGGGCGACGGTCCACGAGCAGTACTTC.

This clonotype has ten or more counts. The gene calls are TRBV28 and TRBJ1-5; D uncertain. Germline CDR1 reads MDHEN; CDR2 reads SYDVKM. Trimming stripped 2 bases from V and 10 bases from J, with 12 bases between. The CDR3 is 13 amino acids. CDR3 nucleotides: TGTGCCAGCAGTTTACTTGGGATAGTACCCCAGCATTTT. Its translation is CASSLLGIVPQHF. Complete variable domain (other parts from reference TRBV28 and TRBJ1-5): DVKVTQSSRYLVKRTGEKVFLECVQDMDHENMFWYRQDPGLGLRLIYFSYDVKMKEKGDIPEGYSVSREKKERFSLILESASTNQTSMYLCASSLLGIVPQHFGDGTRLSIL.

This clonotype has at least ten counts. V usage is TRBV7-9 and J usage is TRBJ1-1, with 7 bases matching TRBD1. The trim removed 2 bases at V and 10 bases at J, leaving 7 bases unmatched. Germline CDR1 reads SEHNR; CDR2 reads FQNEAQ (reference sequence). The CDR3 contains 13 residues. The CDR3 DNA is TGTGCCAGCAGCTTACGCAGGGGGGATCCAGCTTTCTTT. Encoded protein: CASSLRRGDPAFF.

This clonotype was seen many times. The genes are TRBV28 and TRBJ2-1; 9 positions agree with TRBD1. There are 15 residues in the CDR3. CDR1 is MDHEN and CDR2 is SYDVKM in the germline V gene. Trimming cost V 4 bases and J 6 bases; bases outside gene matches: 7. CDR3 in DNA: TGTGCCAGCAGTTCTTGGACAGGGGACGGCAATGAGCAGTTCTTC. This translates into CASSSWTGDGNEQFF.

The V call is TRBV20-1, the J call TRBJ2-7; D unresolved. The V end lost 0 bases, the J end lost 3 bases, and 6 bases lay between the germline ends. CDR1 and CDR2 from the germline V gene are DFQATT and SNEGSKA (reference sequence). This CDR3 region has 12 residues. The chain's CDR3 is CSARDSLYEQYF. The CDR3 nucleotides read TGCAGTGCTAGAGATTCCCTCTACGAGCAGTACTTC.

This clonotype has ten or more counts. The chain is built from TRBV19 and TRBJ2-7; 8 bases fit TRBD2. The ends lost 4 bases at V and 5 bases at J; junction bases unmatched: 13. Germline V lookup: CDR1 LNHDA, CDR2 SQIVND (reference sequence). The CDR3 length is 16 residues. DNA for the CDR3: TGTGCCAGTAGTAACGCCTTCACAGCGGGGGCTCACGAGCAGTACTTC. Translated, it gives CASSNAFTAGAHEQYF. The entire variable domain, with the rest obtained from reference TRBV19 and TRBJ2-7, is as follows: DGGITQSPKYLFRKEGQNVTLSCEQNLNHDAMYWYRQDPGQGLRLIYYSQIVNDFQKGDIAEGYSVSREKKESFPLTVTSAQKNPTAFYLCASSNAFTAGAHEQYFGPGTRLTVT.

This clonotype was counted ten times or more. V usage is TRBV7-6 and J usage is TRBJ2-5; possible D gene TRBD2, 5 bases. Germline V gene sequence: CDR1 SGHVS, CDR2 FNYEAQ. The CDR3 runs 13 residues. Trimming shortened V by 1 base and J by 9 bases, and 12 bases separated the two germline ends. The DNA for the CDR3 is TGTGCCAGCAGCTTAGGTGCGGACGGGGCCCAGTACTTC. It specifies CASSLGADGAQYF.

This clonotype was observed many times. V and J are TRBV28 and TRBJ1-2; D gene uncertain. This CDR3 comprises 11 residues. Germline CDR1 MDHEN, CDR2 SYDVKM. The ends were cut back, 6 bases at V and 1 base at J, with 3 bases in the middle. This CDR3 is CASSLNYGYTF. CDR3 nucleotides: TGTGCCAGCAGCCTTAACTATGGCTACACCTTC.

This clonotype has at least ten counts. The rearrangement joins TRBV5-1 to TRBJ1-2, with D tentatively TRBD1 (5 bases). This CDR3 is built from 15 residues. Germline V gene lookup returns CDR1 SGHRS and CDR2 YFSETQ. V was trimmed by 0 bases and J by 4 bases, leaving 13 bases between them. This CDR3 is CASSLASGSTYGYTF. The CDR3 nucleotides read TGCGCCAGCAGCTTGGCTTCAGGGAGCACCTATGGCTACACCTTC.

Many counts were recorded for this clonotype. The CDR3 sequence is CASSRLHRGVSGNTIYF. DNA for the CDR3: TGTGCCAGCAGTCGCCTTCACAGGGGGGTCTCTGGAAACACCATATATTTT. V is TRBV6-1 and J is TRBJ1-3, with 8 bases lining up with TRBD1. With 5 bases clipped from V and 0 bases from J, the junction kept 9 bases outside the gene matches. The germline V gene has CDR1 MNHNS and CDR2 SASEGT. The CDR3 is 17 amino acids.

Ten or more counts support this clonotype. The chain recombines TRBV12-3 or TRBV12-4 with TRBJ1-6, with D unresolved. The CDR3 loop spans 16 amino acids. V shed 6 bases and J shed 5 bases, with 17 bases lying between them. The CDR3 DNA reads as TGTGCCAGCAGCCCTTTGGGCGACTGGAATAATTCACCCCTCCACTTT. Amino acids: CASSPLGDWNNSPLHF.

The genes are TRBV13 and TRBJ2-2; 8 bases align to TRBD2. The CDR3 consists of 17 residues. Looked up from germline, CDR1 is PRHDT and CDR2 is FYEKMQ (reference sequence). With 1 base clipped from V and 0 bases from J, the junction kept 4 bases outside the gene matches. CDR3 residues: CASSLAELAANTGELFF. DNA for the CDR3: TGTGCCAGCAGCTTAGCGGAACTAGCGGCGAACACCGGGGAGCTGTTTTTT.

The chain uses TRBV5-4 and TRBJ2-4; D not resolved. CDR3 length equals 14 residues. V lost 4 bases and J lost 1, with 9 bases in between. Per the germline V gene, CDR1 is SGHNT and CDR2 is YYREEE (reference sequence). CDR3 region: CASSPDPAKNIQYF. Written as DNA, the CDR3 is TGTGCCAGCAGCCCGGACCCGGCCAAAAACATTCAGTACTTC.

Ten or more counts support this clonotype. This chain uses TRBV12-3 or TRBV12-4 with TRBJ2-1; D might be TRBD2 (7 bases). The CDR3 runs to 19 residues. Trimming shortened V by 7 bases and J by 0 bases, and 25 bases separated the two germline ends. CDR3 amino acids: CASTPRGGGALNSYNEQFF. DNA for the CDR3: TGTGCCAGCACCCCCCGAGGGGGAGGGGCCCTCAACTCCTACAATGAGCAGTTCTTC.

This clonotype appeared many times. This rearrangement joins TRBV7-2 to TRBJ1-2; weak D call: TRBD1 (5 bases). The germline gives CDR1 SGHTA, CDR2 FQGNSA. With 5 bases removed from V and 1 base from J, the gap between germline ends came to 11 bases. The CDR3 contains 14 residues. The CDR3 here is CASSPAGHNYGYTF. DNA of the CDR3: TGTGCCAGCAGCCCAGCAGGACATAACTATGGCTACACCTTC.

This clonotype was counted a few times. The CDR3 region is CASRLYWRETDNEQFF. The DNA of the CDR3 is TGTGCCAGCAGACTCTACTGGCGGGAGACCGACAATGAGCAGTTCTTC. The V call is TRBV12-3 or TRBV12-4, the J call TRBJ2-1; TRBD2 agrees at 7 bases. V gave up 6 bases and J gave up 5 bases; unmatched junction bases: 13. This CDR3 contains 16 residues.

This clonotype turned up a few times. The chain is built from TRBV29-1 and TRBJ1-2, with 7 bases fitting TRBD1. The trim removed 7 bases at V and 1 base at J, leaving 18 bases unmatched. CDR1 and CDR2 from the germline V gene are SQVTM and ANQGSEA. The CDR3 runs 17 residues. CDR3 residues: CSAPTRGPIVGNYGYTF. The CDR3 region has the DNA TGCAGCGCCCCGACGAGGGGGCCAATAGTGGGTAACTATGGCTACACCTTC.

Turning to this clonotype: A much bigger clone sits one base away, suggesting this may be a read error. CDR3 amino acids: CASSSGYEQFF. The CDR3, as DNA: TGTGCCAGCAGCTCCGGCTATGAGCAGTTCTTC. J is TRBJ2-1 and V is TRBV7-2; D is ambiguous. CDR3 size: 11 residues. V shed 4 bases and J shed 8 bases, with 6 bases lying between them. Looked up from germline, CDR1 is SGHTA and CDR2 is FQGNSA.

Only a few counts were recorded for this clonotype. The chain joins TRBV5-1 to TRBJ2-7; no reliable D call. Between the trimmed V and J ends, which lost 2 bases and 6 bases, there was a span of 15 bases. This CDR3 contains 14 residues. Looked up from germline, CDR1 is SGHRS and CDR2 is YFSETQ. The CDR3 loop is CASSFDTPRGEQYF. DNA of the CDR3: TGCGCCAGCAGCTTCGACACCCCCCGAGGCGAGCAGTACTTC.

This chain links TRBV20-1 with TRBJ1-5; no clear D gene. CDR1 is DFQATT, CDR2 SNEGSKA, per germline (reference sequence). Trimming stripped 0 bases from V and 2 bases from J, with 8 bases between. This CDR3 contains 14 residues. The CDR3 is CSARDYGGNQPQHF. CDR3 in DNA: TGCAGTGCTAGAGATTACGGTGGCAATCAGCCCCAGCATTTT.

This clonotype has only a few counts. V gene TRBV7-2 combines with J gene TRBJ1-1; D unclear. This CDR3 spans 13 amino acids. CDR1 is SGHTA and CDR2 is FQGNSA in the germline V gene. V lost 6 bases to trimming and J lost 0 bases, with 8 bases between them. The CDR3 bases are TGTGCCAGCAGTAGGGAGATGAACACTGAAGCTTTCTTT. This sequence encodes CASSREMNTEAFF.

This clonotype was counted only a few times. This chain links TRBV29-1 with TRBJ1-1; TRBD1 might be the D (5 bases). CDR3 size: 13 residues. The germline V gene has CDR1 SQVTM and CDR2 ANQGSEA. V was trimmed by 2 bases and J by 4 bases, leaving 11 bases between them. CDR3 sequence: CSVERPQGTEAFF. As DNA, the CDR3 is TGCAGCGTTGAAAGGCCTCAGGGCACTGAAGCTTTCTTT.

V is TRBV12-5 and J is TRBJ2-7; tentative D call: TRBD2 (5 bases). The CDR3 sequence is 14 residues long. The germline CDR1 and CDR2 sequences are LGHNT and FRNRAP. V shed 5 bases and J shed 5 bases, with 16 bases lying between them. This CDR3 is CASGPRTEVNEQYF. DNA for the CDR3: TGTGCTAGTGGTCCCCGGACTGAGGTGAACGAGCAGTACTTC.